This TCR beta chain was captured in a study of cytotoxic CD8 clonotypes in ibrutinib-treated CLL. Overall study: Partial responses numbered some 25 and complete responses 2; after a median around 72 months, about 14 stayed remitted and roughly twelve progressed. Mean productive templates were around 260,000; mean productive rearrangements were around 90,000.

TCRdb keeps only in-frame clones here, not all; method: immunoSEQ multiplex PCR. Of more than 200,000 clones listed, just over 70% are singletons. Details on this clone: The target antigen is unknown.

J lost 1 base, V lost 3 bases, and 4 bases had no gene match. The germline V gene has CDR1 SGHRS and CDR2 YFSETQ. This CDR3 contains 14 residues. Notes on the study in general: Contraction or stability on treatment was seen for public clonotypes, which were uncommon. Clonality correlated strongly with circulating CD8+ T cells and exceeded age-matched healthy donors at baseline.

The specimen comprised PBMCs, sampled after 12 months of ibrutinib treatment. The V and J genes are TRBV5-1 and TRBJ2-7; 7 nucleotides line up with TRBD1. This receptor was taken from a human donor with chronic lymphocytic leukemia. The CDR3 coding sequence is TGCGCCAGCAGCTCCGGGACAGTTTCCTACGAGCAGTACTTC. Its protein product is CASSSGTVSYEQYF.